These 17 T cell receptor beta chains originate from one sample sequenced in a study of T-cell memory formation after mild COVID-19. TCRdb reanalysed the 5' RACE reads using MiXCR and keeps one entry per CDR3 protein. The data show hundreds of thousands of distinct CDR3 sequences, just under 20% seen once. Sequenced input: PBMCs or a T cell subset sorted from them (not recorded which). Source of these receptors: a man aged 18 to 30 who had mild COVID-19 (a few samples of this study predate the infection). Cell type and time point are not known.

This clonotype was found many times. V and J are TRBV14 and TRBJ2-1; D perhaps matches TRBD2 (6 bases). The CDR3 runs to 15 residues. Trimming removed 4 bases from V and 5 bases from J, with 15 bases in between. Germline CDR1 and CDR2: SGHDN and FVKESK. The CDR3 DNA follows: TGTGCCAGCAGCCCCACTGGGACTTCCCACAATGAGCAGTTCTTC. This translates into CASSPTGTSHNEQFF.

V usage is TRBV27 and J usage is TRBJ2-7, with 10 bases identical to TRBD1. CDR1 MNHEY and CDR2 SMNVEV come from the germline V gene (reference sequence). This CDR3 is built from 14 residues. Germline trimming cut 7 bases from V and 3 bases from J; bases unmatched to any gene: 6. CDR3 coding DNA: TGTGCCAGCACTTTCGGGACAGGGGACTACGAGCAGTACTTC. Amino acid sequence: CASTFGTGDYEQYF.

The table lists this clonotype with many counts. V gene TRBV7-2 combines with J gene TRBJ2-1, with D possibly TRBD2 on 5 matching bases. Germline CDR1 SGHTA, CDR2 FQGNSA. CDR3 size: 14 residues. V gave up 5 bases and J gave up 9 bases, with 17 bases separating them. The CDR3 loop is CASSPDGVRGEQFF. The CDR3 DNA follows: TGTGCCAGCAGCCCAGACGGGGTACGAGGTGAGCAGTTCTTC.

This clonotype was detected only a few times. The J gene is TRBJ1-3, the V gene TRBV11-2; D is uncertain. This CDR3 spans 14 amino acids. Per the germline V gene, CDR1 is SGHAT and CDR2 is FQNNGV. V was shortened by 1 base and J by 1 base, with 5 bases between the two germline ends. The CDR3 DNA follows: TGTGCCAGCAGCTTAGTGGGTTCTGGAAACACCATATATTTT. Amino acid sequence: CASSLVGSGNTIYF.

This clonotype was seen a handful of times. Here the CDR3 DNA reads TGTGCCAGCAGCACACGACAGGACTTCTACAATGAGCAGTTCTTC. Its translation is CASSTRQDFYNEQFF. The chain recombines TRBV5-5 with TRBJ2-1; a weak D match, TRBD1 (6 bases). V gave up 4 bases and J gave up 3 bases, with 14 bases separating them. The CDR3 has 15 amino acids. Germline values: CDR1 SGHKS, CDR2 YYEKEE (reference sequence).

The chain combines TRBV29-1 with TRBJ2-3; TRBD2 matches at 12 bases. Germline V CDR1 and CDR2: SQVTM, ANQGSEA. The junction had 4 bases not matched to a gene; V was cut back by 5 bases and J by 1 base. The CDR3 spans 15 residues. The CDR3 nucleotides read TGCAGCGTTAAAAGGACTAGCGGGGGCACAGATACGCAGTATTTT. Translation gives CSVKRTSGGTDTQYF.

This clonotype was recorded many times. This sequence joins TRBV5-1 and TRBJ2-7; tentative D call: TRBD2 (5 bases). Germline lookup yields CDR1 SGHRS and CDR2 YFSETQ. The CDR3 is 14 residues long. V was shortened by 0 bases and J by 2 bases, with 9 bases between the two germline ends. The CDR3 DNA is TGCGCCAGCAGCTTGGCGGGGAGCCCCTACGAGCAGTACTTC. Amino acids: CASSLAGSPYEQYF.

In nucleotides, the CDR3 is TGTGCCAGCAGCTTAGTAGGTTATAGTGGTCGACAGGGGACTTCCTACGAGCAGTACTTC. Amino acid sequence: CASSLVGYSGRQGTSYEQYF. This chain uses TRBV7-2 with TRBJ2-7; 8 bases are shared with TRBD1. V dropped 1 base and J dropped 1; count of bases not matched to a gene: 18. Germline CDR1 and CDR2: SGHTA and FQGNSA. CDR3 length equals 20 residues.

This clonotype was observed a handful of times. V is TRBV4-3 and J is TRBJ1-2; 9 nucleotides align to TRBD1. There are 14 residues in the CDR3. V lost 5 bases to trimming and J lost 8 bases; unmatched junction nucleotides: 9. Germline-derived CDR1 and CDR2 are LGHNA and YSLEER. The CDR3 DNA sequence: TGCGCCAGCAGCGTCGAGGGACAGGGCGGCGGCTACACCTTC. This sequence encodes CASSVEGQGGGYTF.

This clonotype was detected only a few times. The chain uses TRBV7-2 and TRBJ2-5; D is unresolved. Per germline, CDR1 SGHTA and CDR2 FQGNSA. This CDR3 is built from 14 residues. The ends were cut back, 5 bases at V and 1 base at J, with 11 bases in the middle. CDR3 region: CASSPVVAQETQYF. DNA for the CDR3: TGTGCCAGCAGCCCAGTGGTAGCCCAAGAGACCCAGTACTTC. Filled out from reference TRBV7-2 and TRBJ2-5, the complete variable domain reads GAGVSQSPSNKVTEKGKDVELRCDPISGHTALYWYRQSLGQGLEFLIYFQGNSAPDKSGLPSDRFSAERTGGSVSTLTIQRTQQEDSAVYLCASSPVVAQETQYFGPGTRLLVL.

The chain joins TRBV27 to TRBJ2-1; TRBD1 matches 8 bases. There are 15 residues in the CDR3. V lost 6 bases, J lost 4 bases, and 8 bases stayed unmatched. From germline, CDR1 is MNHEY and CDR2 SMNVEV (reference sequence). CDR3 region: CASSPGTGPYNEQFF. CDR3 DNA sequence: TGTGCCAGCAGCCCTGGGACAGGTCCTTACAATGAGCAGTTCTTC.

Only a few counts were recorded for this clonotype. The chain recombines TRBV6-5 with TRBJ2-1; 8 nucleotides match TRBD1. This CDR3 region has 15 residues. Per germline, CDR1 MNHEY and CDR2 SVGAGI. V was pared by 2 bases and J by 5 bases, with 5 bases of the junction left unmatched. This chain's CDR3 is CASSYLRDRNNEQFF. CDR3 nucleotides: TGTGCCAGCAGTTACCTCCGGGACAGGAACAATGAGCAGTTCTTC.

A few counts support this clonotype. The chain recombines TRBV5-1 with TRBJ2-3; D possibly corresponds to TRBD2 (6 bases). The CDR3 spans 14 residues. CDR1 and CDR2 from the germline V gene are SGHRS and YFSETQ. The V end was cut by 1 base, the J end by 2 bases, with 8 bases between. The CDR3 coding sequence is TGCGCCAGCAGCTTGCGGGAGCCCACAGATACGCAGTATTTT. Protein product: CASSLREPTDTQYF. Looking up the rest from reference TRBV5-1 and TRBJ2-3 gives the full variable domain: KAGVTQTPRYLIKTRGQQVTLSCSPISGHRSVSWYQQTPGQGLQFLFEYFSETQRNKGNFPGRFSGRQFSNSRSEMNVSTLELGDSALYLCASSLREPTDTQYFGPGTRLTVL.

A few counts support this clonotype. The V gene is TRBV7-6, the J gene TRBJ2-5; 13 bases align to TRBD2. Germline values: CDR1 SGHVS, CDR2 FNYEAQ. This CDR3 has 16 amino acids. V lost 3 bases, J lost 5 bases, and 6 bases stayed unmatched. CDR3 residues: CASSFGLAGARETQYF. Written as DNA, the CDR3 is TGTGCCAGCAGCTTTGGACTAGCGGGGGCACGGGAGACCCAGTACTTC.

This clonotype was seen ten or more times. The chain couples TRBV5-1 to TRBJ2-5; TRBD2 matches at 11 bases. The germline gives CDR1 SGHRS, CDR2 YFSETQ. V lost 1 base to trimming and J lost 4 bases; unmatched junction nucleotides: 0. The CDR3 has 14 residues. The CDR3 here is CASSLTSGGETQYF. The CDR3 DNA is TGCGCCAGCAGCTTGACTAGCGGGGGAGAGACCCAGTACTTC.

The chain is built from TRBV20-1 and TRBJ2-7; 7 bases align to TRBD1. Germline trimming cut 6 bases from V and 4 bases from J; bases unmatched to any gene: 12. CDR1 is DFQATT, CDR2 SNEGSKA, per germline (reference sequence). The CDR3 sequence is 14 residues long. The CDR3 DNA follows: TGCAGTGCCATCGCGCCTCAGGGGGTTTACGAGCAGTACTTC. This sequence encodes CSAIAPQGVYEQYF.

The V gene is TRBV6-5, the J gene TRBJ1-1; D gene uncertain. Trimming left V 0 bases short and J 2 bases short, with 7 bases between. This CDR3 comprises 14 residues. Per the germline V gene, CDR1 is MNHEY and CDR2 is SVGAGI. CDR3 bases: TGTGCCAGCAGTTACTCTGCATTCAACACTGAAGCTTTCTTT. Its protein product is CASSYSAFNTEAFF.